This T cell receptor beta chain was captured in a study of Ad26.COV2.S vaccination and SARS-CoV-2 variants. The CDR3 has 13 amino acids. Trimming at V came to 5 bases and at J to 4 bases, leaving 4 bases not matched to a gene. The table came from immunoSEQ multiplex PCR; TCRdb's copy has only in-frame clones and leaves some out. Of more than 150,000 clones in the sample, roughly 87% were seen once. The TCR sequence derives from a human donor who had recovered from COVID-19. V gene TRBV12-3 or TRBV12-4 combines with J gene TRBJ1-2; 7 bases match TRBD1. This specimen was peripheral blood, taken after recovery from COVID-19. CDR3 residues: CASSPDRVYGYTF. DNA of the CDR3: TGTGCCAGCAGTCCTGACAGGGTCTATGGCTACACCTTC.